The rows below give T cell receptor beta chains drawn from one sample of a study of human T cells and chemical hapten exposure. TCRdb fed the RACE reads into MiXCR, producing one record per CDR3 protein. The sample carries over 35,000 distinct CDR3 sequences, 3% to 4.5% recorded once. Sequenced material: whole blood, taken in connection with sensitization to the hapten diphenylcyclopropenone (DPC). These receptors were obtained from a man aged 50 or older with alopecia areata. Some clones in this sample may be carry-over from other donors' samples. CDR3s include the opening cysteine and the closing phenylalanine or tryptophan. Each record gives: J gene, V gene, D gene, clone size, CDR3 DNA, CDR3 protein. A D gene is named only where the DNA matches it firmly. Expanded clones get a size class; other rows say once, few or many, or leave the size out.

TRBJ1-1 TRBV7-2 - many TGTGCCAGCAGCCCTGGGCCGATGAACACTGAAGCTTTCTTT CASSPGPMNTEAFF
TRBJ2-3 TRBV27 TRBD2 many TGTGCCAGCTGGAATAGCGGGGCTGAAGGAGTTACGCAGTATTTT CASWNSGAEGVTQYF
TRBJ2-7 TRBV3-1 - many TGTGCCAGCAGCCAACACGCGGGGTACGAGCAGTACTTC CASSQHAGYEQYF
TRBJ2-3 TRBV29-1 TRBD2 many TGCAGCGTTGAACCAGCGGGAGGCACAGATACGCAGTATTTT CSVEPAGGTDTQYF
TRBJ1-4 TRBV19 - - TGTGCCAGTAGTCTCCGACAGGATAATGAAAAACTGTTTTTT CASSLRQDNEKLFF
TRBJ1-2 TRBV18 - many TGTGCCAGCTCACCACCGGGGGCCTTTGGCTACACCTTC CASSPPGAFGYTF
TRBJ1-2 TRBV7-2 TRBD1 - TGTGCCAGCAGCTCAGGGGGCGGCTATGGCTACACCTTC CASSSGGGYGYTF
TRBJ1-2 TRBV28 - few TGTGCCAGCAGTCAAGTCGTACTCTATGGCTACACCTTC CASSQVVLYGYTF
TRBJ2-3 TRBV19 TRBD1 many TGTGCCACCACGGGACAGCTTAGCACAGATACGCAGTATTTT CATTGQLSTDTQYF
TRBJ1-2 TRBV29-1 - few TGCAGCGTTGAACAGGGACCCGCTTATAACTATGGCTACACCTTC CSVEQGPAYNYGYTF
TRBJ2-7 TRBV3-1 TRBD1 many TGTGCCAGCAGCCAAGGCCGAGGGGGCCCCTACGAGCAGTACTTC CASSQGRGGPYEQYF
TRBJ1-1 TRBV6-2/TRBV6-3 - many TGTGCCAGCAGTTACGGGGTGGCGGCCACTGAAGCTTTCTTT CASSYGVAATEAFF
TRBJ1-1 TRBV19 - few TGTGCCAGTAGTAGAGTCTCTGAGGCTTTCTTT CASSRVSEAFF
TRBJ1-5 TRBV10-3 - many TGTGCCACCGCCCTGGATGGGGGAGGCAATCAGCCCCAGCATTTT CATALDGGGNQPQHF
TRBJ2-1 TRBV30 TRBD1 many TGTGCCTGGAGTCCCCGGGGGTGGGACAGGAGGAATGAGCAGTTCTTC CAWSPRGWDRRNEQFF
TRBJ2-3 TRBV10-3 TRBD2 many TGTGCCACGGGACTAGCGGCTAGCACAGATACGCAGTATTTT CATGLAASTDTQYF
TRBJ2-3 TRBV20-1 - many TGCAGTGCCTTCCTGGGGGATACGCAGTATTTT CSAFLGDTQYF
TRBJ2-3 TRBV5-1 TRBD2 many TGCGCCAGCAGCCGCGGGGTAGCGGGGACCACAGATACGCAGTATTTT CASSRGVAGTTDTQYF
TRBJ2-5 TRBV5-1 TRBD1 many TGCGCCAGCAGCCCAGGGGGCTTCCCGACACAAGAGACCCAGTACTTC CASSPGGFPTQETQYF
TRBJ1-5 TRBV7-2 TRBD1 - TGTGCCAGCAGCCCAACAGGGGTCCTCGATCAGCCCCAGCATTTT CASSPTGVLDQPQHF
TRBJ2-7 TRBV6-5 - - TGTGCCAGCACCACCCACCTACCGGGGCTAGAGGCGCAGTACTTC CASTTHLPGLEAQYF
TRBJ2-4 TRBV20-1 TRBD2 many TGCAGTGCTAGGGCGGGTACTAGCGGGTCCTACCTAGCCAAAAACATTCAGTACTTC CSARAGTSGSYLAKNIQYF
TRBJ2-1 TRBV19 - many TGTGCCAGTACCAGGACAACGGGTGCACTCTACAATGAGCAGTTCTTC CASTRTTGALYNEQFF
TRBJ1-4 TRBV6-6 TRBD1 many TGTGCCAGCAGGGACAGGGGTATTAATGAAAAACTGTTTTTT CASRDRGINEKLFF
TRBJ2-3 TRBV7-9 TRBD2 many TGTGCCAGCAGCTTAGGATGGGAGGGCCGAGGAGATACGCAGTATTTT CASSLGWEGRGDTQYF
TRBJ1-3 TRBV28 TRBD1 - TGTGCCAGCAGTACCGAGGACAGGGGAAACACCATATATTTT CASSTEDRGNTIYF
TRBJ1-1 TRBV5-1 - many TGCGCCAGCGGAGGAATCCGGGGGCGAACTGAAGCTTTCTTT CASGGIRGRTEAFF
TRBJ2-2 TRBV28 - many TGTGCCAGCAGTTTAGGCAGGGGATGGAACACCGGGGAGCTGTTTTTT CASSLGRGWNTGELFF
TRBJ1-5 TRBV14 - few TGTGCCAGCAGCCAAGAGTGGGGAGTTGGCAATCAGCCCCAGCATTTT CASSQEWGVGNQPQHF